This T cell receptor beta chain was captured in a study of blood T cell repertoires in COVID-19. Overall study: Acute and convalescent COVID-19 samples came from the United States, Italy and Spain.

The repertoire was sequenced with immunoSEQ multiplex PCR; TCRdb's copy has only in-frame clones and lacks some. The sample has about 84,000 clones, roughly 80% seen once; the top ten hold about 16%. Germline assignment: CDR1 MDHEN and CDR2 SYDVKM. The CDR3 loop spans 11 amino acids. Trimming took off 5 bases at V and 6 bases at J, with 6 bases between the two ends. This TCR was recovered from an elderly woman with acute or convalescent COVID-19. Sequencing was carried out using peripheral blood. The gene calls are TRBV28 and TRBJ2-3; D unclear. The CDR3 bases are TGTGCCAGCAGTCGTTCGGATACGCAGTATTTT. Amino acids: CASSRSDTQYF.